This T cell receptor beta chain was documented in a study of blood T cell repertoires in COVID-19. Some clones are missing from TCRdb's copy, which holds only in-frame ones; the method was immunoSEQ multiplex PCR. Of approximately 150,000 clones listed, approximately 83% were seen once; the top ten hold about a tenth. The V segment lost 4 bases and the J segment 6 bases; nucleotides outside the gene matches: 3. CDR3 length: 14 amino acids. Germline CDR1 reads LGHDT; CDR2 reads YNNKEL (reference sequence). The clonotype comes from a man between 65 and 85 years old with active or convalescent COVID-19. V is TRBV3-1 (or the pseudogene TRBV3-2) and J is TRBJ2-7; 13 bases agree with TRBD2. Sequenced material: peripheral blood. The CDR3 here is CASSLRTSGGEQYF. CDR3 DNA sequence: TGTGCCAGCAGCCTAAGGACTAGCGGGGGCGAGCAGTACTTC.